A selection of T cell receptor beta chains follows, all from one sample in a study of blood T cell repertoires in COVID-19. Profiled with immunoSEQ multiplex PCR; TCRdb holds only in-frame clones, not every one. The sample gives some 190,000 clones, more than 80% of which show up once; 7.8% is in the top ten. The sequenced sample was peripheral blood. The source is an elderly woman with COVID-19, enrolled during active disease. The CDR3 runs from the conserved cysteine through the conserved F or W. D genes are given only for firm matches. Rows may omit the clone size; those that give it use once, few, many or a size class.

V gene	D gene	J gene	clone size	CDR3 length	CDR3 DNA	CDR3 protein
TRBV29-1	NA	TRBJ2-3	NA	13	TGCAGCGTGGCCGAGGGAAGCACAGATACGCAGTATTTT	CSVAEGSTDTQYF
TRBV12-3/TRBV12-4	NA	TRBJ1-6	NA	13	TGTGCCAGCAGTTCCGAAGGGAGGTCACCCCTCCACTTT	CASSSEGRSPLHF
TRBV6-5	NA	TRBJ2-3	NA	12	TGTGCCAGCTCGTGGAGTCGGGATACGCAGTATTTT	CASSWSRDTQYF
TRBV7-9	TRBD1	TRBJ1-6	NA	13	TGTGCCAGCAGCTCCAGGGGGCTCGTGCCCCTCCACTTT	CASSSRGLVPLHF
TRBV5-1	TRBD2	TRBJ2-5	NA	16	TGCGCCAGCAGCTCGATGACTAGCGGGGGCGGAGAGACCCAGTACTTC	CASSSMTSGGGETQYF
TRBV21-1	NA	TRBJ1-2	NA	14	TGTGCCAGCAGCAAAGGCCCAGGGTACGGTGGCTACACCTTC	CASSKGPGYGGYTF
TRBV15	NA	TRBJ2-7	NA	12	TGTGCCACCAGCAGAGTCGGTTACGAGCAGTACTTC	CATSRVGYEQYF
TRBV27	TRBD1	TRBJ2-1	NA	14	TGTGCCAGCACCCGGGACAGGGGACGTGATGAGCAGTTCTTC	CASTRDRGRDEQFF
TRBV21-1	NA	TRBJ1-2	NA	14	TGTGCCAGCAGCAGAGTCCGAGGGTGCTATGGCTACACCTTC	CASSRVRGCYGYTF
TRBV7-7	TRBD1	TRBJ2-2	NA	19	TGTGCTAGCAGCTTAGAAACGGGACAGGGAAGGAGTAAAGCCGGGGAGCTGTTTTTT	CASSLETGQGRSKAGELFF
TRBV5-4	TRBD1	TRBJ2-2	NA	16	TGTGCCAGCAGCTTTCCGGGACAGGCGAACACCGGGGAGCTGTTTTTT	CASSFPGQANTGELFF
TRBV21-1	NA	TRBJ2-2	NA	18	TGTGCCAGCACCTCGGGGACGGGAGTCCCCGTTAACACCGGGGAGCTGTTTTTT	CASTSGTGVPVNTGELFF
TRBV4-1	TRBD2	TRBJ2-7	NA	15	TGCGCCAGCAGCCCGACAGAGCGGGGGGCGTACGAGCAGTACTTC	CASSPTERGAYEQYF
TRBV4-1	NA	TRBJ1-3	NA	17	TGCGCCAGCAGCCCATCGACAGCTGAAGCCGCCGGAAACACCATATATTTT	CASSPSTAEAAGNTIYF
TRBV28	NA	TRBJ1-2	NA	15	TGTGCCAGCAGTTTGGGCGCCGGGGCTAACTATGGCTACACCTTC	CASSLGAGANYGYTF
TRBV28	TRBD2	TRBJ2-7	NA	15	TGTGCCAGCAGTCCCCAAGCGGGAGTGGTCTACGAGCAGTACTTC	CASSPQAGVVYEQYF
TRBV9	NA	TRBJ1-6	few	15	TGTGCCAGCAGCGTAGCCCTAGCCCTAAATTCACCCCTCCACTTT	CASSVALALNSPLHF
TRBV9	NA	TRBJ2-5	NA	14	TGTGCCAGCAGCCCGGGGGACCCCAAAGAGACCCAGTACTTC	CASSPGDPKETQYF
TRBV19	NA	TRBJ1-4	NA	15	TGTGCCAGTAGTACCCGAGCCGCAACTAATGAAAAACTGTTTTTT	CASSTRAATNEKLFF
TRBV3-1/TRBV3-2	NA	TRBJ1-3	NA	14	TGTGCCAGCAGCCAAGCGGGGGGTGGAAACACCATATATTTT	CASSQAGGGNTIYF
TRBV20-1	NA	TRBJ2-4	NA	11	TGCAGTGCCCCTGCCAAAAACATTCAGTACTTC	CSAPAKNIQYF
TRBV4-2	TRBD1	TRBJ2-7	NA	15	TGTGCCAGCAACTTTGCCGGGACAGGGCTCAACGAGCAGTACTTC	CASNFAGTGLNEQYF
TRBV18	NA	TRBJ2-5	NA	13	TGTGCCAGCTCACCTCAGGGAAAAGAGACCCAGTACTTC	CASSPQGKETQYF
TRBV12-3/TRBV12-4	NA	TRBJ1-2	NA	13	TGTGCCAGCAGTTTAGGAGGGAACTATGGCTACACCTTC	CASSLGGNYGYTF
TRBV6-1	NA	TRBJ1-2	NA	15	TGTGCCAGCAGTGAAGCGCTTGGAGCCCTATATGGCTACACCTTC	CASSEALGALYGYTF
TRBV18	TRBD1	TRBJ1-3	NA	17	TGTGCCAGCTCACCTCGGGACAGGGCGAGCTCTGGAAACACCATATATTTT	CASSPRDRASSGNTIYF
TRBV4-2	NA	TRBJ2-1	NA	15	TGTGCCAGCAGCCAAAAATCCGCAGGCGACAATGAGCAGTTCTTC	CASSQKSAGDNEQFF
TRBV4-1	TRBD1	TRBJ1-4	NA	12	TGCGCCAGCAGCCAAGGCCTCCGGGACAGGGTTTTT	CASSQGLRDRVF
TRBV4-1	NA	TRBJ2-1	NA	15	TGCGCCAGCAGCCTACAGCAACCCTCCTACAATGAGCAGTTCTTC	CASSLQQPSYNEQFF
TRBV5-1	NA	TRBJ2-5	NA	14	TGCGCCAGCAGCTTCGGGACATCGGGAGAGACCCAGTACTTC	CASSFGTSGETQYF
TRBV5-1	NA	TRBJ1-6	NA	16	TGCGCCAGCAGCTTGGGAGGTCGGCTAGGTAATTCACCCCTCCACTTT	CASSLGGRLGNSPLHF
TRBV15	NA	TRBJ2-7	NA	15	TGTGCCACCAGCAGAGACACTTTTAACTCCTACGAGCAGTACTTC	CATSRDTFNSYEQYF
TRBV5-4	TRBD2	TRBJ2-1	NA	16	TGTGCCAGCAGCTTGGCTGCCGGGACTAGCGGGGTCGGGCAGTTCTTC	CASSLAAGTSGVGQFF
TRBV3-1/TRBV3-2	NA	TRBJ1-3	NA	11	TGTGCCAGCAGCCTCTCGGGCACCATATATTTT	CASSLSGTIYF
TRBV19	NA	TRBJ1-5	NA	15	TGTGCCAGTACCCTGGAGGAATTTGGCAATCAGCCCCAGCATTTT	CASTLEEFGNQPQHF
TRBV10-3	TRBD2	TRBJ2-7	NA	12	TGTGCCACCAGGCTAGCGGGGAGCGAGCAGTACTTC	CATRLAGSEQYF
TRBV6-5	TRBD1	TRBJ1-1	NA	15	TGTGCCAGCAGTTACTCGACAGGGCGGAACACTGAAGCTTTCTTT	CASSYSTGRNTEAFF
TRBV19	NA	TRBJ1-3	NA	17	TGTGCCAGCTGTGATCAGGGGCGGCTCCTCTCTGGAAACACCATATATTTT	CASCDQGRLLSGNTIYF
TRBV19	NA	TRBJ1-4	NA	15	TGTGCCAGTAGTTTCTACGGGAGCCAGGATGAAAAACTGTTTTTT	CASSFYGSQDEKLFF
TRBV5-5	NA	TRBJ2-7	few	13	TGTGCCAGCAGCACCACACCAAGCTACGAGCAGTACTTC	CASSTTPSYEQYF
TRBV7-7	TRBD2	TRBJ2-3	NA	15	TGTGCTAGCAGCTTGACTAGCGGGAGTATAGATACGCAGTATTTT	CASSLTSGSIDTQYF
TRBV2	TRBD1	TRBJ1-1	NA	15	TGTGCCAGCAGTGAATATGGACAGGGGGCGGCTGAAGCTTTCTTT	CASSEYGQGAAEAFF
TRBV11-2	TRBD1	TRBJ2-7	NA	15	TGTGCCAGCAGCCTACAGGGGGTTGGGTCGTACGAGCAGTACTTC	CASSLQGVGSYEQYF
TRBV12-3/TRBV12-4	NA	TRBJ2-7	NA	13	TGTGCCAGCAGTGGGCAGGGCGACTACGAGCAGTACTTC	CASSGQGDYEQYF
TRBV9	NA	TRBJ2-2	NA	15	TGTGCCAGCAGCGTGCGGCACTCGAACACCGGGGAGCTGTTTTTT	CASSVRHSNTGELFF
TRBV5-1	TRBD2	TRBJ2-5	NA	15	TGCGCCAGCAGCGGGACTAGCGGGGGGTTGGAGACCCAGTACTTC	CASSGTSGGLETQYF
TRBV28	TRBD1	TRBJ2-5	once	16	TGTGCCAGCAGCTGGAACACAGGGGCCCCGGGACAGACCCAGTACTTC	CASSWNTGAPGQTQYF
TRBV9	TRBD1	TRBJ1-4	NA	16	TGTGCCAGCAGCCCTCAACCACAGGGGGCGCCTGAAAAACTGTTTTTT	CASSPQPQGAPEKLFF
TRBV3-1/TRBV3-2	TRBD1	TRBJ2-3	NA	18	TGTGCCAGCAGCAAACGACAGGGGTCGATTGGTGCAGGGAATACGCAGTATTTT	CASSKRQGSIGAGNTQYF
TRBV5-1	NA	TRBJ1-2	once	13	TGCGCCAGCAGCTTGGTCCCAGGGTCGGACTACACCTTC	CASSLVPGSDYTF
TRBV5-1	NA	TRBJ2-5	NA	14	TGCGCCAGCAGCTCCGGACTGGTTGGAGAGACCCAGTACTTC	CASSSGLVGETQYF
TRBV2	NA	TRBJ1-1	NA	13	TGTGCCAGCAGTGGGCTCGAGAACACTGAAGCTTTCTTT	CASSGLENTEAFF
TRBV6-5	NA	TRBJ2-3	NA	14	TGTGCCAGCAGTCCATCATTCTCAGGGGAACCGCAGTATTTT	CASSPSFSGEPQYF
TRBV28	NA	TRBJ2-3	NA	13	TGTGCCATCGGGAGATCTAGCACAGATACGCAGTATTTT	CAIGRSSTDTQYF
TRBV10-3	NA	TRBJ2-2	few	14	TGTGCCATCAGTGACCGGTGGGCCGTCGGGGGGCTGTTTTTT	CAISDRWAVGGLFF
TRBV7-8	TRBD1	TRBJ1-1	few	20	TGTGCCAGCAGCTTCGGACAGGGGAGTCGGCTTGGGCTAGGGGGCACTGAAGCTTTCTTT	CASSFGQGSRLGLGGTEAFF